These T cell receptor beta chains were read from a single sample in a study of blood T cells in healthy people across ages. TCRdb redid the calling of the 5' RACE reads with MiXCR, one entry per CDR3 protein. The table includes 1.5 million to 2 million distinct CDR3 sequences, roughly 43% detected once. Sequencing was carried out using blood. All receptors come from a human donor in good health. Each CDR3 is given with its conserved first and last residue. Each record gives: D gene, clone size, J gene, V gene, CDR3 protein, CDR3 DNA. D genes are given only for firm matches. Expanded clones are given a class, and other clones once, few, many or no size at all.

TRBD1,-,TRBJ2-1,TRBV6-5,CASTSAGTGAYNEQFF,TGTGCCAGCACTTCTGCCGGGACAGGTGCCTACAATGAGCAGTTCTTC
-,-,TRBJ2-3,TRBV29-1,CSVEGVSDTQYF,TGCAGCGTTGAGGGGGTTTCAGATACGCAGTATTTT
-,few,TRBJ2-3,TRBV21-1,CASSKDGSFNPADTQYF,TGTGCCAGCAGCAAAGATGGGAGTTTTAATCCGGCAGATACGCAGTATTTT
-,-,TRBJ1-3,TRBV4-1,CASSQVRRKTSGNTIYF,TGCGCCAGCAGCCAAGTGCGCCGGAAGACCTCTGGAAACACCATATATTTT
-,few,TRBJ2-3,TRBV4-3,CASSQERVTTDTQYF,TGCGCCAGCAGCCAGGAGAGGGTAACCACAGATACGCAGTATTTT
TRBD1,few,TRBJ2-1,TRBV10-3,CATGQGVDEQFF,TGTGCCACGGGACAGGGGGTCGATGAGCAGTTCTTC
TRBD1,-,TRBJ1-5,TRBV20-1,CSARTGSSNQPQHF,TGCAGTGCTAGGACAGGGAGTAGCAATCAGCCCCAGCATTTT
-,-,TRBJ1-2,TRBV7-9,CASSLASGQADGYTF,TGTGCCAGCAGCTTAGCTTCGGGGCAGGCGGATGGCTACACCTTC
TRBD2,-,TRBJ2-7,TRBV9,CASSVGGSGVYEQYF,TGTGCCAGCAGCGTAGGAGGTAGCGGGGTCTACGAGCAGTACTTC
TRBD2,-,TRBJ2-1,TRBV5-5,CASSLDYLEGLAGVNEQFF,TGTGCCAGCAGCTTGGACTACCTTGAGGGACTAGCGGGGGTGAATGAGCAGTTCTTC
TRBD1,-,TRBJ2-5,TRBV29-1,CSLAGTGGRETQYF,TGCAGCCTCGCCGGGACAGGGGGCCGAGAGACCCAGTACTTC
-,many,TRBJ2-3,TRBV29-1,CSVRDSYTDTQYF,TGCAGCGTCCGGGACTCTTACACAGATACGCAGTATTTT
TRBD2,-,TRBJ2-1,TRBV2,CAKERGGHNEQFF,TGTGCCAAAGAGCGGGGGGGCCACAATGAGCAGTTCTTC